The 20 T cell receptor beta chains presented below share a single source sample, sequenced in a study of CXCR3-negative and CXCR3-positive naive CD8 T cells. It was by 5' RACE with UMI labels that the TRB cDNA libraries were prepared. TCRdb re-analyzed the 5' RACE reads; it lists each CDR3 protein once, without DNA. This repertoire includes 55,000 to 65,000 distinct CDR3 sequences. Sequencing used naive CXCR3- CD8+ T cells from blood. The sample's subset: CD45RO-CCR7+CD27+CD95- naive CD8+ T cells lacking CXCR3 (TNR3-). These receptors all stem from a human donor in good health. Some clones in this sample may be carry-over from other donors' samples.

The CDR3 here is CASSFGSTNEKLFF. The chain joins TRBV12-3 or TRBV12-4 to TRBJ1-4. The CDR3 length is 14 residues.

The chain carries TRBV7-9 and TRBJ1-1. Germline V gene data show CDR1 as SEHNR and CDR2 as FQNEAQ (reference sequence). CDR3 length: 14 amino acids. CDR3 in amino acids: CASSLPGVNTEAFF.

The chain carries TRBV2 and TRBJ1-2. The CDR3 length is 12 residues. Germline lookup yields CDR1 SNHLY and CDR2 FYNNEI. CDR3 loop: CATEAPAPFYTF.

CDR3 sequence: CASRQGTSGSYEQYF. V usage is TRBV7-9 and J usage is TRBJ2-7; TCRdb's assignment of TRBD2 cannot be checked, as there is no DNA. The CDR3 is 15 residues long. The germline V gene has CDR1 SEHNR and CDR2 FQNEAQ (reference sequence).

The gene calls are TRBV20-1 and TRBJ2-1; TCRdb's D gene call, TRBD2, goes unchecked for lack of DNA. Looked up from germline, CDR1 is DFQATT and CDR2 is SNEGSKA (reference sequence). CDR3 length: 17 residues. The CDR3 loop is CSARDMSGRSSYNEQFF.

CDR3 loop: CASRRTEVQETQYF. The genes are TRBV2 and TRBJ2-5. This CDR3 is built from 14 residues. From germline, CDR1 is SNHLY and CDR2 FYNNEI.

The CDR3 sequence: CASRSGTGFSSYNSPLHF. The chain couples TRBV6-6 to TRBJ1-6; TCRdb designates TRBD1, a call that cannot be tested without DNA. The CDR3 is made up of 18 amino acids. Per germline, CDR1 MNHNY and CDR2 SVGAGI (reference sequence).

This chain joins TRBV20-1 and TRBJ1-6; TCRdb proposes TRBD1, but this gene call is untestable without DNA. The CDR3 totals 17 residues. Germline CDR1 reads DFQATT; CDR2 reads SNEGSKA (reference sequence). CDR3 sequence reads: CSATRTGGNSYNSPLHF.

J is TRBJ2-7 and V is TRBV29-1; there is no DNA to check the TCRdb D call of TRBD2. Looked up from germline, CDR1 is SQVTM and CDR2 is ANQGSEA. The CDR3 sequence is 15 residues long. CDR3 amino acids: CSVEVQGGRTYEQYF.

V is TRBV29-1 and J is TRBJ2-7; the D gene TCRdb calls, TRBD1, cannot be checked with no DNA. Germline values: CDR1 SQVTM, CDR2 ANQGSEA. The CDR3 is 13 amino acids. The CDR3 protein is CSGRTGSGYEQYF.

The chain couples TRBV20-1 to TRBJ2-1. In germline, CDR1 is DFQATT, CDR2 SNEGSKA (reference sequence). CDR3 length: 14 residues. CDR3 amino acids: CSATRSSSYNEQFF.

The rearrangement joins TRBV6-6 to TRBJ2-7. CDR3 length equals 13 residues. Germline CDR1 is MNHNY and CDR2 is SVGAGI (reference sequence). The CDR3 region is CASSTGQDYEQYF.

The chain combines TRBV4-2 with TRBJ2-7; the TCRdb D gene call, TRBD1, has no DNA to confirm it. The CDR3 is made up of 15 amino acids. Per the germline V gene, CDR1 is LGHNA and CDR2 is YNFKEQ. The chain's CDR3 is CASSQPGQGGYEQYF.

The chain couples TRBV6-5 to TRBJ2-1; the TCRdb D gene call, TRBD1, has no DNA to confirm it. The CDR3 is 15 amino acids. Germline values: CDR1 MNHEY, CDR2 SVGAGI. The CDR3 loop is CASSYRQGFYNEQFF.

The V call is TRBV12-3 or TRBV12-4, the J call TRBJ2-3; as DNA is missing, the TRBD1 call by TCRdb cannot be tested. This CDR3 comprises 13 residues. CDR3 loop: CVDTGALEDTQYF.

The chain uses TRBV29-1 and TRBJ2-7. There are 14 residues in the CDR3. Germline CDR1 SQVTM, CDR2 ANQGSEA. The CDR3 reads CSVEDRGRSYEQYF.

V and J are TRBV12-3 or TRBV12-4 and TRBJ2-1; checking the TCRdb D call of TRBD1 is not possible without DNA. The CDR3 has 16 residues. The CDR3 region is CASLGGDRSSYNEQFF.

The chain couples TRBV28 to TRBJ1-1. The CDR3 covers 14 residues. The germline V gene has CDR1 MDHEN and CDR2 SYDVKM. CDR3 loop: CASSQGRRNTEAFF. Filled out from reference TRBV28 and TRBJ1-1, the complete variable domain reads DVKVTQSSRYLVKRTGEKVFLECVQDMDHENMFWYRQDPGLGLRLIYFSYDVKMKEKGDIPEGYSVSREKKERFSLILESASTNQTSMYLCASSQGRRNTEAFFGQGTRLTVV.

The gene calls are TRBV29-1 and TRBJ2-7; TCRdb returns TRBD2, unconfirmable since there is no DNA. The germline CDR1 and CDR2 sequences are SQVTM and ANQGSEA. The CDR3 contains 12 residues. The CDR3 protein is CRVAGSRAEQYF.

This chain joins TRBV5-1 and TRBJ2-1. CDR1 is SGHRS and CDR2 is YFSETQ in the germline V gene. The CDR3 is made up of 13 amino acids. The CDR3 here is CASSWSNYNEQFF. Looking up the rest from reference TRBV5-1 and TRBJ2-1 gives the full variable domain: KAGVTQTPRYLIKTRGQQVTLSCSPISGHRSVSWYQQTPGQGLQFLFEYFSETQRNKGNFPGRFSGRQFSNSRSEMNVSTLELGDSALYLCASSWSNYNEQFFGPGTRLTVL.